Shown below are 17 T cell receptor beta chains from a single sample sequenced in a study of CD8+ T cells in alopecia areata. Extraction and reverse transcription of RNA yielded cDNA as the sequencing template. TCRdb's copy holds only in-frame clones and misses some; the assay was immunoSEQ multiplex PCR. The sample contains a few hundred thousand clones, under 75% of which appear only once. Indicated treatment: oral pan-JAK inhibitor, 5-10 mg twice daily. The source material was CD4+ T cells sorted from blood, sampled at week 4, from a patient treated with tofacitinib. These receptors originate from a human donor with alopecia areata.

This chain's CDR3 is CASSYLGRLDEAFF. The CDR3 nucleotides are TGTGCCAGCAGTTACCTCGGCAGGTTGGATGAAGCTTTCTTT. This chain connects TRBV6-6 to TRBJ1-1, with no clear D. Trimming cost V 2 bases and J 7 bases, with 14 bases left between them. The CDR3 totals 14 residues. From germline, CDR1 is MNHNY and CDR2 SVGAGI (reference sequence).

Here the CDR3 reads CATSRDKQRSYGYTF. The CDR3 nucleotides read TGTGCCACCAGCAGAGATAAACAGCGCAGCTATGGCTACACCTTC. V gene TRBV15 combines with J gene TRBJ1-2; unclear D gene. V lost 0 bases to trimming and J lost 4 bases, with 12 bases between them. Germline loops: CDR1 LNHNV, CDR2 YYDKDF (reference sequence). This CDR3 spans 15 amino acids.

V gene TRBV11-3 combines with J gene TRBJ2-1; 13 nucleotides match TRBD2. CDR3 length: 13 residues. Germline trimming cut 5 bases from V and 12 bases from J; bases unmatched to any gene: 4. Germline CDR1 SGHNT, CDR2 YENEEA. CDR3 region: CASSTGTSGAQFF. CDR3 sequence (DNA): TGTGCCAGCAGCACGGGGACTAGCGGGGCGCAGTTCTTC. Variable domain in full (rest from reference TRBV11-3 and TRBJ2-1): EAGVVQSPRYKIIEKKQPVAFWCNPISGHNTLYWYLQNLGQGPELLIRYENEEAVDDSQLPKDRFSAERLKGVDSTLKIQPAELGDSAVYLCASSTGTSGAQFFGPGTRLTVL.

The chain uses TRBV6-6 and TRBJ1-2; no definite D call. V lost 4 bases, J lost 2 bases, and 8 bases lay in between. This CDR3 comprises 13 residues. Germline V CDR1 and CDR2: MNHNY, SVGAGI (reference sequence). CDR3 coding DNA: TGTGCCAGCAGTTTACAGAAGAACTATGGCTACACCTTC. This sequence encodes CASSLQKNYGYTF.

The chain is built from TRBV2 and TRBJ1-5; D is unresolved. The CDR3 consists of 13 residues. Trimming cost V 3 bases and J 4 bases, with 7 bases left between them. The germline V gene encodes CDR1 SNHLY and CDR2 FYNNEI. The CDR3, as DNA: TGTGCCAGCAGTGACAGGCCGAATCAGCCCCAGCATTTT. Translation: CASSDRPNQPQHF.

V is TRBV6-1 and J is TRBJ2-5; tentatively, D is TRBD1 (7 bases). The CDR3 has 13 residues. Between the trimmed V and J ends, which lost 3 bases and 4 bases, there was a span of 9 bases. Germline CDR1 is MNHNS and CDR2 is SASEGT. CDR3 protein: CASSEQGGETQYF. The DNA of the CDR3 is TGTGCCAGCAGTGAGCAGGGGGGAGAGACCCAGTACTTC.

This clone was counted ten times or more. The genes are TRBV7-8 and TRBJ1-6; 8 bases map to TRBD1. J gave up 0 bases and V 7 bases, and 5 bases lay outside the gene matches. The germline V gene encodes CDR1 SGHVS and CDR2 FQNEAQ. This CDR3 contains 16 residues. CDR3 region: CASTRTGGSYNSPLHF. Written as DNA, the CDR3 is TGTGCCAGCACCAGAACAGGGGGCTCCTATAATTCACCCCTCCACTTT. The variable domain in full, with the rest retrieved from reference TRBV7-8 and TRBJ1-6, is GAGVSQSPRYKVAKRGQDVALRCDPISGHVSLFWYQQALGQGPEFLTYFQNEAQLDKSGLPSDRFFAERPEGSVSTLKIQRTQQEDSAVYLCASTRTGGSYNSPLHFGNGTRLTVT.

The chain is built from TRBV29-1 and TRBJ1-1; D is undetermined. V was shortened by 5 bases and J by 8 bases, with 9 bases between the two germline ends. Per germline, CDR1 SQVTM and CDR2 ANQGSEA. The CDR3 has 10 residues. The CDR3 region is CSVWEVEAFF. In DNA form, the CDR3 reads TGCAGCGTTTGGGAGGTCGAAGCTTTCTTT.

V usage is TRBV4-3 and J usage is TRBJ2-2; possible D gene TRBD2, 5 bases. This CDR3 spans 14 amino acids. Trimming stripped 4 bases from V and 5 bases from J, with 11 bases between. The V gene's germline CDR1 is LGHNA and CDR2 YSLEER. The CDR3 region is CASSLGGRTGELFF. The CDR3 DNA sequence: TGCGCCAGCAGCCTAGGAGGCAGGACCGGGGAGCTGTTTTTT.

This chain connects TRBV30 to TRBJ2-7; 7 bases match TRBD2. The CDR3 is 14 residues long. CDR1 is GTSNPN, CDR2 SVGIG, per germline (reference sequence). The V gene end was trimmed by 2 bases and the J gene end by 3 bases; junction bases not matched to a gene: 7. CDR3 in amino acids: CAWSRGGDRYEQYF. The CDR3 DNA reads TGTGCCTGGAGTAGGGGAGGGGACCGCTACGAGCAGTACTTC.

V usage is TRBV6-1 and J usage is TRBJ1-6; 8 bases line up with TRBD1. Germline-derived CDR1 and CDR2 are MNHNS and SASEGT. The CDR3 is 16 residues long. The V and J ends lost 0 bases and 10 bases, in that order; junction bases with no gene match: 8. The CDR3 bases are TGTGCCAGCAGTGAAGCTGACAGGGGAATATGGTCACCCCTCCACTTT. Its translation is CASSEADRGIWSPLHF.

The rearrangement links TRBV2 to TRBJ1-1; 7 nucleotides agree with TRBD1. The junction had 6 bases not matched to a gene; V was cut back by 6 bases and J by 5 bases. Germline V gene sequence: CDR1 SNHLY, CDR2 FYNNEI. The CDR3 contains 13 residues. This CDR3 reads CASRNRGGTEAFF. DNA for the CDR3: TGTGCCAGCAGAAACAGGGGAGGGACTGAAGCTTTCTTT.

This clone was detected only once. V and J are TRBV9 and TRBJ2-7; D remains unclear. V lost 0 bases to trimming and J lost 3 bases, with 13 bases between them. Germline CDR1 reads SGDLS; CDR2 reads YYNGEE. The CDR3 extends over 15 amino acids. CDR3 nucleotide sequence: TGTGCCAGCAGCGTAGGTGGCTCCTCCTACTACGAGCAGTACTTC. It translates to CASSVGGSSYYEQYF.

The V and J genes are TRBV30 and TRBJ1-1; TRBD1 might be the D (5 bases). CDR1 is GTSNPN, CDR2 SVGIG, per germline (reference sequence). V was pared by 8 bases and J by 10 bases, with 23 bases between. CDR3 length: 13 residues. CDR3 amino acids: CAGYPNDSPAAFF. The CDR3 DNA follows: TGTGCCGGCTATCCTAATGACAGCCCCGCAGCTTTCTTT.

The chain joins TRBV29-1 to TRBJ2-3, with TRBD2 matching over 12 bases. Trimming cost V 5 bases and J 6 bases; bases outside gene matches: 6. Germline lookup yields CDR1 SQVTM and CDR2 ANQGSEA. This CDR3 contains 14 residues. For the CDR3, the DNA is TGCAGCGTTACTAGCGGGGGGCCTCGCGATACGCAGTATTTT. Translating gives CSVTSGGPRDTQYF.

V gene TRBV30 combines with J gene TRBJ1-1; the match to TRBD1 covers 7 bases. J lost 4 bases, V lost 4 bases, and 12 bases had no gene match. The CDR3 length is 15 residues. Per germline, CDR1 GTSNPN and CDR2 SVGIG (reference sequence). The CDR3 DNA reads TGTGCCTGGATGCGGCCAGGGGGTCTGGGCACTGAAGCTTTCTTT. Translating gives CAWMRPGGLGTEAFF.

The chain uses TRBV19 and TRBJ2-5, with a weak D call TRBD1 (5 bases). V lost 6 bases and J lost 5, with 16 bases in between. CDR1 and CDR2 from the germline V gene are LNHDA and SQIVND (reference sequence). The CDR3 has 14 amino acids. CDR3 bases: TGTGCCAGTAGGCCTCCAGGGAATTCGGAGACCCAGTACTTC. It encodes CASRPPGNSETQYF.